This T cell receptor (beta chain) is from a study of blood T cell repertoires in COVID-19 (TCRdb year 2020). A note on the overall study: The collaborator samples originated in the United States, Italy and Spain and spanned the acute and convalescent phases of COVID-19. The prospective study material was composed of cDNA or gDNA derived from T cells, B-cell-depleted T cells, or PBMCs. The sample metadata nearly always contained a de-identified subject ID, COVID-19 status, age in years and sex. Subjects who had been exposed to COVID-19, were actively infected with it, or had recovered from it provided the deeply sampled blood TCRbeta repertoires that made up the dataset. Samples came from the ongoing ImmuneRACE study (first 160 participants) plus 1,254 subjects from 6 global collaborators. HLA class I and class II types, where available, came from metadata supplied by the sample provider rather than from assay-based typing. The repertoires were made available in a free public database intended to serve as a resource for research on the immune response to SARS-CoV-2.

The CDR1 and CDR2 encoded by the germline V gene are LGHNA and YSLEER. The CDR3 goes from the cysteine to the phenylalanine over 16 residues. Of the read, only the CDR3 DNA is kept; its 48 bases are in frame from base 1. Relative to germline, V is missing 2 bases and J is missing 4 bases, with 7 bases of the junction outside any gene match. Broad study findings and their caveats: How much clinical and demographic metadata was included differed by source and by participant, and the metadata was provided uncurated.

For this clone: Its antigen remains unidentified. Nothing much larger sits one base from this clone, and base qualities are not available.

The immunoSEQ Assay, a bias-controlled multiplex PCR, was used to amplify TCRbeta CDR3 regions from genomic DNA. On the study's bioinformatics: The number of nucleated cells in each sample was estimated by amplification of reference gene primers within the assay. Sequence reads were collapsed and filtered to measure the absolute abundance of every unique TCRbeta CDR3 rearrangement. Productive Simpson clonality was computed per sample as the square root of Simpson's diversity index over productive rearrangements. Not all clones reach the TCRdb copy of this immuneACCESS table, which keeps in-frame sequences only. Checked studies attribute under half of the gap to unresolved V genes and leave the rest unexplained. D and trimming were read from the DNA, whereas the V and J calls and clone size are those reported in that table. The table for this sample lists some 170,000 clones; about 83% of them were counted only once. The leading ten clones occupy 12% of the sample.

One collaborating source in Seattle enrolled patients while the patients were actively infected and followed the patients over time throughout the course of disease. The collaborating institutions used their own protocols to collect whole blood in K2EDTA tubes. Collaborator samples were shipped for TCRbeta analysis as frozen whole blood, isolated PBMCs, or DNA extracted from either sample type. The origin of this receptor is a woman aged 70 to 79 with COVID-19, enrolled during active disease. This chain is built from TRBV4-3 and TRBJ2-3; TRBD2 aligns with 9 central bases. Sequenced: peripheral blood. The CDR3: CASSQNGGRAADTQYF. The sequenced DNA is TGCGCCAGCAGCCAAAATGGCGGGAGGGCCGCAGATACGCAGTATTTT.